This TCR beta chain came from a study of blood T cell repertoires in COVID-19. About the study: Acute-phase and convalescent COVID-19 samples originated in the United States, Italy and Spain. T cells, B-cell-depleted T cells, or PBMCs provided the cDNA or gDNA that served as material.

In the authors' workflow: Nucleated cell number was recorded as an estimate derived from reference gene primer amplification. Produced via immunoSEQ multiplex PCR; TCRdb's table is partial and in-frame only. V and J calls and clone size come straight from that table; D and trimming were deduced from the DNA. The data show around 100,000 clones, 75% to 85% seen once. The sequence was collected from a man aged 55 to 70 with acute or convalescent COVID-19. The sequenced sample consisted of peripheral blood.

The CDR3 region has the DNA TGTGCCAGCTCACACTCGGGACAGATCTCTGGAAACACCATATATTTT. This gives the protein CASSHSGQISGNTIYF. The rearrangement uses TRBV18 and TRBJ1-3; TRBD1 matches 7 bases. The germline V gene encodes CDR1 KGHSH and CDR2 LQKENI. With 4 bases clipped from V and 0 bases from J, the junction kept 6 bases outside the gene matches. The CDR3 runs to 16 residues.